This T cell receptor (beta chain) was found in a study of blood T cell repertoires in COVID-19. Study in general: From the United States, Italy and Spain came samples of acute and convalescent COVID-19.

TCRdb's copy holds only in-frame clones and misses some; the assay was immunoSEQ multiplex PCR. This sample has nearly 250,000 clones, with approximately 90% found just once. This clone came up once. The CDR3 totals 13 residues. Germline CDR1 and CDR2: SNHLY and FYNNEI. Trimming stripped 5 bases from V and 7 bases from J, with 14 bases between. The sample consisted of PBMCs or T cells enriched from blood (not recorded which). This chain joins TRBV2 and TRBJ1-1; tentatively, D is TRBD1 (6 bases). The receptor comes from a man between 45 and 60 years old who had been exposed to COVID-19. In nucleotides, the CDR3 is TGTGCCAGCAGTCCCGCCAGGGGTGGTGAAGCTTTCTTT. Protein: CASSPARGGEAFF.